This record concerns one TCR beta chain sequence. The antigen is unknown. CDR3 length: 15 amino acids. The V and J ends lost 1 base and 6 bases respectively, with 14 bases between them. The germline V gene has CDR1 SGHDT and CDR2 YYEEEE. This sample was taken from a study of OX40 agonist ivuxolimab in advanced cancers. General study results and limits: Partial responders receiving 0.1-3.0 mg/kg showed among the lowest clonal expansion.

Sequencing was performed with immunoSEQ multiplex PCR; in TCRdb, only in-frame clones are kept and a portion is missing. Counted here are about 64,000 clones, more than 75% occurring once; the ten biggest clones make up 2% to 3%. The chain combines TRBV5-6 with TRBJ1-5, with D possibly TRBD1 on 5 matching bases. Sequenced here: CD4+ or CD8+ T cells sorted from blood, sampled in a trial of the OX40 agonist ivuxolimab. The receptor was isolated from an adult with an advanced solid tumor such as melanoma, head and neck, liver or kidney cancer. The CDR3 DNA is TGTGCCAGCAGCTTGAAAACGGGGGTGACTCAGCCCCAGCATTTT. Translated, it gives CASSLKTGVTQPQHF. The full variable domain, its missing parts supplied by reference TRBV5-6 and TRBJ1-5, is DAGVTQSPTHLIKTRGQQVTLRCSPKSGHDTVSWYQQALGQGPQFIFQYYEEEERQRGNFPDRFSGHQFPNYSSELNVNALLLGDSALYLCASSLKTGVTQPQHFGDGTRLSIL.